Listed below are T cell receptor beta chains from one sample, sequenced in a study of blood T cell repertoires in COVID-19. Data came from immunoSEQ multiplex PCR; TCRdb stores just in-frame clones and leaves some out. The data show under 300,000 clones, more than 85% seen once. Sequencing input: peripheral blood. These receptors all come from a woman aged 65 to 85 with active or convalescent COVID-19. The CDR3 runs from the conserved cysteine through the conserved F or W. The order of the fields is CDR3 protein, CDR3 DNA, J gene, V gene, clone size, D gene. A D gene is named only where the DNA matches it firmly. Where a row states a size, it is once, few, many or the class of an expanded clone; other rows omit it.

CASSIGAGTGVLAYEQYF	TGTGCCAGTAGTATTGGAGCCGGGACAGGGGTCCTAGCTTACGAGCAGTACTTC	TRBJ2-7	TRBV19	.	TRBD1
CAISGLAGGTDTQYF	TGTGCCATCAGCGGGTTAGCGGGGGGCACAGATACGCAGTATTTT	TRBJ2-3	TRBV10-3	once	TRBD2
CASSVTGSTGELFF	TGCGCCAGCAGCGTAACAGGATCCACCGGGGAGCTGTTTTTT	TRBJ2-2	TRBV4-1	.	.
CASSIITSNQPQHF	TGTGCCAGTAGTATTATCACAAGCAATCAGCCCCAGCATTTT	TRBJ1-5	TRBV19	.	.
CAISESSVGGYTF	TGTGCCATCAGTGAGTCGTCGGTGGGCGGCTACACCTTC	TRBJ1-2	TRBV10-3	.	.
CASSLAPTGITGRQHF	TGTGCCAGCAGCTTAGCGCCGACGGGGATAACGGGCCGTCAACATTTT	TRBJ1-5	TRBV7-9	.	.
CASSWGLQNTEAFF	TGTGCCAGCAGCTGGGGACTCCAGAACACTGAAGCTTTCTTT	TRBJ1-1	TRBV6-5	.	.
CASLRGRGMNTEAFF	TGTGCCAGCCTCCGGGGGAGGGGAATGAACACTGAAGCTTTCTTT	TRBJ1-1	TRBV6-5	.	.
CASTGWGVARNEQFF	TGTGCCAGCACTGGGTGGGGGGTGGCCCGAAATGAGCAGTTCTTC	TRBJ2-1	TRBV6-5	.	.
CASSPTKRGGPTGELFF	TGCGCCAGCAGTCCAACGAAACGGGGGGGTCCTACCGGGGAGCTGTTTTTT	TRBJ2-2	TRBV5-1	.	TRBD2
CASSLWVRQGEETQYF	TGTGCCAGCAGCTTATGGGTTCGACAGGGAGAAGAGACCCAGTACTTC	TRBJ2-5	TRBV7-6	.	TRBD1
CASSLNLRQGIYEQYF	TGCGCCAGCAGCTTGAATCTGCGACAGGGGATTTACGAGCAGTACTTC	TRBJ2-7	TRBV5-1	.	TRBD1
CASRDSKNTEAFF	TGTGCCAGCAGGGACAGTAAGAACACTGAAGCTTTCTTT	TRBJ1-1	TRBV6-5	.	.
CASSILRGTQNTEAFF	TGTGCCAGCTCGATTCTAAGGGGGACACAGAACACTGAAGCTTTCTTT	TRBJ1-1	TRBV18	.	.
CASSFGHPGELFF	TGTGCCAGCAGCTTTGGGCACCCCGGGGAGCTGTTTTTT	TRBJ2-2	TRBV7-2	few	.
CASSQGPFGDEQFF	TGTGCCAGCAGCCAAGGGCCCTTTGGAGATGAGCAGTTCTTC	TRBJ2-1	TRBV3-1/TRBV3-2	.	.
CASSIPGQGPYEQYF	TGTGCCAGCAGTATCCCGGGACAGGGTCCTTACGAGCAGTACTTC	TRBJ2-7	TRBV2	.	TRBD1
CATLRTGTSSYGYTF	TGTGCCACCCTACGGACCGGGACATCATCTTATGGCTACACCTTC	TRBJ1-2	TRBV10-3	.	.
CASSYSFPSGVYEQYF	TGTGCCAGCAGTTATTCGTTCCCGTCAGGCGTCTACGAGCAGTACTTC	TRBJ2-7	TRBV6-9	.	.
CASNYSTDRTYEQYF	TGTGCCAGCAACTACTCGACAGACCGTACTTACGAGCAGTACTTC	TRBJ2-7	TRBV21-1	.	.
CASSLGIASDRQFF	TGTGCCAGCAGCTTAGGCATAGCCTCGGACAGACAGTTCTTC	TRBJ2-1	TRBV11-2	.	.
CSVDFAGSGNTIYF	TGCAGCGTTGATTTTGCCGGCTCTGGAAACACCATATATTTT	TRBJ1-3	TRBV29-1	.	.
CATSRDLIRDRGQQPQHF	TGTGCCACCAGCAGAGATCTTATCCGGGACAGGGGGCAACAGCCCCAGCATTTT	TRBJ1-5	TRBV15	.	TRBD1
CASSEGQAYGYTF	TGTGCCAGCAGTGAGGGACAGGCCTATGGCTACACCTTC	TRBJ1-2	TRBV12-3/TRBV12-4	.	TRBD1
CASSSNPVRGTEAFF	TGCGCCAGCAGCTCGAACCCGGTAAGGGGAACTGAAGCTTTCTTT	TRBJ1-1	TRBV5-1	.	.